This T cell receptor (beta chain) was documented in a study of blood T cell repertoires in COVID-19. Study at large: Sites in the United States, Italy and Spain provided acute and convalescent COVID-19 samples. PBMCs, B-cell-depleted T cells, or T cells were the source of the cDNA or gDNA that made up the material.

The CDR3 length is 15 residues. The V segment lost 5 bases and the J segment 2 bases; nucleotides outside the gene matches: 7. Germline CDR1 and CDR2: SGHNT and YENEEA. Per the original data handling: Counts of nucleated cells, estimated from reference gene primer amplification, were obtained. Libraries were prepared by immunoSEQ multiplex PCR; TCRdb keeps only in-frame clonotypes and omits some of them. V and J calls and clone size are as listed in that table; D and trimming were resolved from the DNA. The data show fewer than 350,000 clones, with about nine tenths seen just once and under 5% held by the top ten. Seattle-derived patients entered the study during active infection and were followed longitudinally.

Sequencing was performed on peripheral blood. The clonotype comes from a woman between 55 and 75 years old with COVID-19, enrolled during active disease. The gene calls are TRBV11-3 and TRBJ2-5, with 8 bases identical to TRBD2. The CDR3 spells CASSPSGGVQETQYF. In DNA, the CDR3 is TGTGCCAGCAGCCCCAGCGGGGGTGTACAAGAGACCCAGTACTTC.